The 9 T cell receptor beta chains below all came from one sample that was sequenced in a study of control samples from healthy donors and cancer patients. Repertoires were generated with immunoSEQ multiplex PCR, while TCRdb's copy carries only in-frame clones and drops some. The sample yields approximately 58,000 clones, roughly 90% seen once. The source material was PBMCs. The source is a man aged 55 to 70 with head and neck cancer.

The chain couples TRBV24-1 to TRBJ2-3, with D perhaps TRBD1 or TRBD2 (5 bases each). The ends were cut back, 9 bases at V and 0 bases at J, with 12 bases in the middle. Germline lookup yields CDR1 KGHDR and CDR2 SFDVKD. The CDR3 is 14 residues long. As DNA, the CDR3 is TGTGCCACCGGACGGGGACGGAGCACAGATACGCAGTATTTT. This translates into CATGRGRSTDTQYF.

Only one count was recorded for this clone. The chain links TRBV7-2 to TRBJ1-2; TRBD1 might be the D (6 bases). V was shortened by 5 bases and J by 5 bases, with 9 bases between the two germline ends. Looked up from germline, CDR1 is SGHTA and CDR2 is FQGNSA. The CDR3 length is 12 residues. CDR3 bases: TGTGCCAGCAGCCCACAGGGATATGGCTACACCTTC. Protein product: CASSPQGYGYTF.

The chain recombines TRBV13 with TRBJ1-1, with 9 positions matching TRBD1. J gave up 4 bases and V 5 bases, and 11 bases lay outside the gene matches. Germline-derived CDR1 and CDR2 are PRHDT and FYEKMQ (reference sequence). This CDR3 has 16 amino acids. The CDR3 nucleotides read TGTGCCAGCAGCGCCCCGGACAGGGGCCGGGTCACTGAAGCTTTCTTT. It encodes CASSAPDRGRVTEAFF. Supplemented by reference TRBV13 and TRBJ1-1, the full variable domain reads AAGVIQSPRHLIKEKRETATLKCYPIPRHDTVYWYQQGPGQDPQFLISFYEKMQSDKGSIPDRFSAQQFSDYHSELNMSSLELGDSALYFCASSAPDRGRVTEAFFGQGTRLTVV.

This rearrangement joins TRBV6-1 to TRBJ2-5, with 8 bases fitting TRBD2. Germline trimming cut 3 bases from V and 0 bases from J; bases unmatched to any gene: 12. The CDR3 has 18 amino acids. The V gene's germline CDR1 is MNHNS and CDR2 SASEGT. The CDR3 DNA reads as TGTGCCAGCAGTGACCGGCTAGCGGGCGGGATACACCAAGAGACCCAGTACTTC. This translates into CASSDRLAGGIHQETQYF.

The CDR3 here is CASSLRLAGGPLDTQYF. In DNA form, the CDR3 reads TGCGCCAGCAGCCTTAGACTAGCGGGGGGACCACTAGATACGCAGTATTTT. V is TRBV4-1 and J is TRBJ2-3; 13 bases line up with TRBD2. This CDR3 contains 17 residues. Germline CDR1 and CDR2: MGHRA and YSYEKL. J gave up 5 bases and V 4 bases, and 9 bases lay outside the gene matches.

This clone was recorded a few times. CDR3 sequence (DNA): TGTGCCAGTAGGAGTTACGCCCAGGACAGGGATAGTAGCTACACCTTC. It encodes CASRSYAQDRDSSYTF. This sequence joins TRBV19 and TRBJ1-2; 8 nucleotides agree with TRBD1. V lost 6 bases, J lost 9 bases, and 18 bases stayed unmatched. Germline loops: CDR1 LNHDA, CDR2 SQIVND (reference sequence). The CDR3 extends over 16 amino acids.

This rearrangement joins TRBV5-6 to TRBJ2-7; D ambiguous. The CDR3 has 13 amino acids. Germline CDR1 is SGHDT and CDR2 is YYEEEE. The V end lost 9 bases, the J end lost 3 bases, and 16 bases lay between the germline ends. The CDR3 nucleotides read TGTGCCACGATGAACTGGGCTAGCTACGAGCAGTACTTC. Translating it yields CATMNWASYEQYF.

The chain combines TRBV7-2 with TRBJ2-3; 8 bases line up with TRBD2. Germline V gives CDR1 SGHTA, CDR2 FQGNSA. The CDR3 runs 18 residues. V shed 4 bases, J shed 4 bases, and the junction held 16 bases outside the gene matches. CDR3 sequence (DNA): TGTGCCAGCAGCTCCCAATCCAGCGGGAGACTTCGCCCAGATACGCAGTATTTT. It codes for CASSSQSSGRLRPDTQYF.

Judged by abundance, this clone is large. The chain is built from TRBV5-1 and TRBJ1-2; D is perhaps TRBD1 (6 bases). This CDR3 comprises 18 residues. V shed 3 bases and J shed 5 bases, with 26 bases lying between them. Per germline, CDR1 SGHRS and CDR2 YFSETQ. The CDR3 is CASSSYSPDRSPPYGYTF. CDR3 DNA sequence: TGCGCCAGCAGCTCATATTCGCCCGACAGGTCCCCCCCTTATGGCTACACCTTC.